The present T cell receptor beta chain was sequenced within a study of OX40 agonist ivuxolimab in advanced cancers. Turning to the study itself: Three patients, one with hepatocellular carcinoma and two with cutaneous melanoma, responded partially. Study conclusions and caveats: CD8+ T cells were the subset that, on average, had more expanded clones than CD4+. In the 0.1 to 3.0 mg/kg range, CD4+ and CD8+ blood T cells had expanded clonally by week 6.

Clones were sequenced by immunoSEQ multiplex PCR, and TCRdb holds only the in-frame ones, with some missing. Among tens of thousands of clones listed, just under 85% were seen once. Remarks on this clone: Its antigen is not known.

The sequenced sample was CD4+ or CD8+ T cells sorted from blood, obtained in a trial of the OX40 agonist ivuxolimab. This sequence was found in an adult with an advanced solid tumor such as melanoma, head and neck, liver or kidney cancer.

CDR3 nucleotides: TGTGCCAGCAGCTTGGCAGGGGGCGGCGGAAAACTGTTTTTT. Amino acid sequence: CASSLAGGGGKLFF. The J gene is TRBJ1-4, the V gene TRBV7-2; 8 bases align to TRBD1. The CDR3 is 14 residues long. The trim removed 3 bases at V and 10 bases at J, leaving 7 bases unmatched. Germline V gives CDR1 SGHTA, CDR2 FQGNSA.